A single T cell receptor beta chain is shown here with its context. Its antigen is currently unknown. This sample was included in a study of human CD8 memory T cell subsets. Germline CDR1 is MDHEN and CDR2 is SYDVKM. The CDR3 is 16 residues long. UMI-labeled 5' RACE was used, and it produced the TCR beta libraries. For each CDR3 protein, TCRdb gives one entry from its re-call of the 5' RACE reads, without DNA. Here the sample table reports about 7,000 distinct CDR3 sequences. Study results and caveats: Beta chains of the T cell receptor were the only chains the study sequenced.

The receptor's source is a human donor in good health. The sequenced material came from CD8+ stem-like memory T cells (TSCM and TCM) sorted from PBMCs. Subset given: stem-like memory CD8 T cells (TSTEM), CCR7+ PD-1- TIGIT-. The chain couples TRBV28 to TRBJ1-1; TCRdb names TRBD1, which stays unverified in the absence of DNA. This chain's CDR3 is CASSFKRGQTNTEAFF.